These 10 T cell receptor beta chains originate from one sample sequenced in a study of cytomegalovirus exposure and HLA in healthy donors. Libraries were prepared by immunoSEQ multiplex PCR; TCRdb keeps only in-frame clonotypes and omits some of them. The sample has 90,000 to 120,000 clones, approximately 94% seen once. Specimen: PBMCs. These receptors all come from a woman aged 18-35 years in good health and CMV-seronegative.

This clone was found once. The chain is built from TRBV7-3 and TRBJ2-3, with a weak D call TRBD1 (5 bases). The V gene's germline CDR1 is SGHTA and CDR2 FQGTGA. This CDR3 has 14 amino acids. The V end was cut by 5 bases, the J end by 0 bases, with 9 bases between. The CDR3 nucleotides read TGTGCCAGCAGCCCAACAGGTAGCACAGATACGCAGTATTTT. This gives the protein CASSPTGSTDTQYF.

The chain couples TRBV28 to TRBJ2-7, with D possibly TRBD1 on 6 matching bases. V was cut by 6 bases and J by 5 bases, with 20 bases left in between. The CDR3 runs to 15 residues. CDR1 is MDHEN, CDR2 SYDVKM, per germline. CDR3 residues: CASSIGTLNGDEQYF. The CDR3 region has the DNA TGTGCCAGCAGCATCGGGACATTGAATGGAGACGAGCAGTACTTC.

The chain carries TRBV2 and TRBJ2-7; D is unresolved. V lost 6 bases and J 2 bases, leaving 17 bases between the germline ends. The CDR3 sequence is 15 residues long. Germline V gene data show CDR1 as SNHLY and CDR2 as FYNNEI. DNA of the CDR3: TGTGCCAGCAGGGAAAATAACGGTGGAGCCTACGAGCAGTACTTC. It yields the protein CASRENNGGAYEQYF.

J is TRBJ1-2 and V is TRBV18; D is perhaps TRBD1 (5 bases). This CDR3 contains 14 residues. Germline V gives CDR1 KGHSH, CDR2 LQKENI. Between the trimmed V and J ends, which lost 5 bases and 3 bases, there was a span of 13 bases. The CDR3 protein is CASSSPGLYYGYTF. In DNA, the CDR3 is TGTGCCAGCTCAAGCCCGGGACTTTACTATGGCTACACCTTC.

In DNA, the CDR3 is TGCGCCAGCAGTCATCCCGACAGGCTGAACACTGAAGCTTTCTTT. Translating gives CASSHPDRLNTEAFF. The chain recombines TRBV23-1 with TRBJ1-1, with a possible D match to TRBD1 (6 bases). TRBV23-1 falls under the ORF class, with uncertain function. Between the trimmed V and J ends, which lost 3 bases and 0 bases, there was a span of 11 bases. The CDR3 is 15 residues long.

This CDR3 is CASSITGGGYEQYF. As DNA, the CDR3 is TGTGCCAGTAGTATTACAGGGGGAGGCTACGAGCAGTACTTC. The chain has TRBV19 and TRBJ2-7; 8 bases match TRBD1. Germline CDR1 is LNHDA and CDR2 is SQIVND (reference sequence). The CDR3 is 14 amino acids. V shed 3 bases and J 3 bases; nucleotides not matched to a gene: 4.

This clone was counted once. CDR3 loop: CAIRTSGNTIYF. The CDR3 DNA sequence: TGTGCCATCAGAACTAGTGGAAACACCATATATTTT. The V gene is TRBV10-3, the J gene TRBJ1-3; D is uncertain. The V gene lost 6 bases and the J gene lost 3 bases, with 6 bases spanning the gap. This CDR3 is built from 12 residues. Germline V gene data show CDR1 as ENHRY and CDR2 as SYGVKD.

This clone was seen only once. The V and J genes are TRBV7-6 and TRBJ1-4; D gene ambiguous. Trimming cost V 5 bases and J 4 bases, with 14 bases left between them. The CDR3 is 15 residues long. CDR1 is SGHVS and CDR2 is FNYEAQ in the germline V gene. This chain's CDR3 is CASSQTGSINEKLFF. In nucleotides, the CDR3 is TGTGCCAGCAGCCAAACGGGGTCGATTAATGAAAAACTGTTTTTT.

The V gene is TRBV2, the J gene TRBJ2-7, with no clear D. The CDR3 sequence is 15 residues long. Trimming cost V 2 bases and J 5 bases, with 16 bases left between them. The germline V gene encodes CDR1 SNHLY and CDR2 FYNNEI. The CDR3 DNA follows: TGTGCCAGCAGTGAATTACCGTATTGGCCCGACGAGCAGTACTTC. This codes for CASSELPYWPDEQYF.

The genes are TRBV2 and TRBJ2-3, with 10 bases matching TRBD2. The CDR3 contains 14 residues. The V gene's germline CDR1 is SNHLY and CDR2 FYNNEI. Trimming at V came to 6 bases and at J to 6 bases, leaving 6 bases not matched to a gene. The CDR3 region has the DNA TGTGCCAGCAGGGAGCGGGGGGGCGGGGATACGCAGTATTTT. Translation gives CASRERGGGDTQYF.